This T cell receptor (beta chain) is from a study of blood T cells in healthy people across ages. Broader study findings: Calculation of diversity from one million T cells yielded estimates considered to be underestimates.

Concerning this clonotype: What it binds is not known.

With a J-beta primer mix and a sample-barcoded 5' primer, a second PCR ran about 6 to 11 cycles. TCRdb re-derived calls from the 5' RACE reads in MiXCR, one entry per CDR3 protein. The repertoire holds 1.5 million to 2 million distinct CDR3 sequences, with roughly 50% as singletons. The sequenced sample consisted of blood. The receptor was derived from a woman aged 40 to 50 in good health.

For the CDR3, the DNA is TGCGCCAGCAGCCAAGACGCCCTCGACTCTAACTATGGCTACACCTTC. Translating gives CASSQDALDSNYGYTF. This chain joins TRBV4-1 and TRBJ1-2; D is unresolved. With 0 bases removed from V and 0 bases from J, the gap between germline ends came to 11 bases. The CDR3 consists of 16 residues. Germline values: CDR1 MGHRA, CDR2 YSYEKL.